Described below is a single T cell receptor (beta chain) sequence and its context. This sample was taken from a study of blood T cell repertoires in COVID-19. Study information: Samples taken during acute and convalescent COVID-19 were collected in the United States, Italy and Spain. The analysed material was cDNA or gDNA that came from T cells, B-cell-depleted T cells, or PBMCs.

In the original processing: For nucleated cells, counts were estimated from reference gene primer amplification. Clones were sequenced by immunoSEQ multiplex PCR, and TCRdb holds only the in-frame ones, with some missing. V, J and clone size are those of that table, while D and trimming were read from the DNA. This sample has under 250,000 clones; more than 75% occur once, and the top ten carry 13%. After removal of 2 bases from V and 5 bases from J, the junction contained 8 bases not matched to a gene. Germline CDR1 MGHRA, CDR2 YSYEKL. The CDR3 consists of 15 residues. This chain links TRBV4-1 with TRBJ2-5; 7 positions match TRBD2. The sample consisted of peripheral blood. The receptor's source is a human donor in a cohort sampled during active COVID-19. The CDR3 region has the DNA TGCGCCAGCAGCCAAACCCTCGGGGGGTGGGAGACCCAGTACTTC. Protein sequence: CASSQTLGGWETQYF.